The text below deals with one T cell receptor (beta chain). The CDR3 is made up of 15 amino acids. V lost 4 bases, J lost 2 bases, and 4 bases stayed unmatched. CDR1 is ENHRY and CDR2 is SYGVKD in the germline V gene. The data originate from a study of blood T cell repertoires in COVID-19. Overall study context: Cohort 3 donors counted as recovered after two negative PCRs, clearance, or resolved symptoms.

TCRdb keeps only in-frame clones here, not all; method: immunoSEQ multiplex PCR. The table has approximately 190,000 clones, 70% to 90% seen once. This chain joins TRBV10-3 and TRBJ2-1, with 8 positions matching TRBD1. The TCR originated in a woman between 35 and 50 years old in a cohort exposed to, infected with or recovered from COVID-19 (not recorded which). Source material: PBMCs or T cells enriched from blood (not recorded which). CDR3 nucleotides: TGTGCCATCAGTGGTGGGACAGGTACCTACAATGAGCAGTTCTTC. As protein: CAISGGTGTYNEQFF.